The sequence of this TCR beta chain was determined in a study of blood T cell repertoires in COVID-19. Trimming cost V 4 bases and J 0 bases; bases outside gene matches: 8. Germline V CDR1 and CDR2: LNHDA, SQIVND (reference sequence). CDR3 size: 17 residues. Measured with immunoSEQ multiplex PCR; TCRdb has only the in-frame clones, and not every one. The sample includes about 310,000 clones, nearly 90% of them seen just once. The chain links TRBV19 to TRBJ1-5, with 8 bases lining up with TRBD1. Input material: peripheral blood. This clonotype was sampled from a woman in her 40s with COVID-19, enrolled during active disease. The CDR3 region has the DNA TGTGCCAGTAGTACAGGGGGCAACCACTATAGCAATCAGCCCCAGCATTTT. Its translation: CASSTGGNHYSNQPQHF. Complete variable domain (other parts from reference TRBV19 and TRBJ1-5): DGGITQSPKYLFRKEGQNVTLSCEQNLNHDAMYWYRQDPGQGLRLIYYSQIVNDFQKGDIAEGYSVSREKKESFPLTVTSAQKNPTAFYLCASSTGGNHYSNQPQHFGDGTRLSIL.